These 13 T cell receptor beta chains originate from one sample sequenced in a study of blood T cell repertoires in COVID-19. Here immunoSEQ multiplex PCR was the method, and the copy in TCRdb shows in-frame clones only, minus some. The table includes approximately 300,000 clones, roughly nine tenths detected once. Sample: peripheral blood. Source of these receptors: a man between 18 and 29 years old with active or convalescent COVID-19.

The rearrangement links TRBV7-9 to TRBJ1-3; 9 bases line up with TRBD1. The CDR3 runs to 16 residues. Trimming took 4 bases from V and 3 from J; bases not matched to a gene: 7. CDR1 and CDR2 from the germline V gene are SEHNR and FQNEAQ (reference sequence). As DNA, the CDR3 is TGTGCCAGCAGCTCCCCACAGGGGGCCTTTGGAAACACCATATATTTT. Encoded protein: CASSSPQGAFGNTIYF.

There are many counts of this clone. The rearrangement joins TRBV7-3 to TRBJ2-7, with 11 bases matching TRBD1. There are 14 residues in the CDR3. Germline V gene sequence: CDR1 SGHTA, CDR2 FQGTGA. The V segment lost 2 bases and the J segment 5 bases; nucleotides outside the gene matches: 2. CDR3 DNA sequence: TGTGCCAGCAGCTTAGGACAGGGGGCGAACGAGCAGTACTTC. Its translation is CASSLGQGANEQYF.

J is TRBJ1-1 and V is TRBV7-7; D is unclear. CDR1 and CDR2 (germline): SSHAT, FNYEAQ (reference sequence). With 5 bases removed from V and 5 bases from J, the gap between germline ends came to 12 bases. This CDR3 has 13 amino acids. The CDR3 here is CASSPRRGTEAFF. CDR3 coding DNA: TGTGCCAGCAGCCCTAGGCGCGGGACTGAAGCTTTCTTT.

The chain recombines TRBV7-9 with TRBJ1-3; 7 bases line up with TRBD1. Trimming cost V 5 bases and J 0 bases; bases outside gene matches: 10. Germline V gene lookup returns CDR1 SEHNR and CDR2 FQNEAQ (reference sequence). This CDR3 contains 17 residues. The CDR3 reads CASSRLRDRDSGNTIYF. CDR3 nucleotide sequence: TGTGCCAGCAGCCGCCTCCGGGACAGAGACTCTGGAAACACCATATATTTT.

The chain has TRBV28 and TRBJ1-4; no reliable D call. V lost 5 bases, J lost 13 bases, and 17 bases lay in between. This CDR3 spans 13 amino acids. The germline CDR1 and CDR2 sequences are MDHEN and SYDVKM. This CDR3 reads CASSRELVPSLFF. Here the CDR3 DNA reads TGTGCCAGCAGTCGGGAGCTCGTACCGTCACTGTTTTTT.

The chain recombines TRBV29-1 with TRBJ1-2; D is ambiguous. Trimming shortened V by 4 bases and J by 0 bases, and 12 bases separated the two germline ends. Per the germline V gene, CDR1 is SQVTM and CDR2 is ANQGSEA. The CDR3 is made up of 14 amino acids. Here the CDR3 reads CSVVFSDTNYGYTF. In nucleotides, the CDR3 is TGCAGCGTTGTATTCTCAGACACTAACTATGGCTACACCTTC.

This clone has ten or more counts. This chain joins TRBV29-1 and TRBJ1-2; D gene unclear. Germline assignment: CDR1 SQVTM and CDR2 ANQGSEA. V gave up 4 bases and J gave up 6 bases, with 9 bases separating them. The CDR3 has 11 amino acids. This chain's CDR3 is CSVVFSDGYTF. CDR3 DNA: TGCAGCGTTGTTTTTTCGGATGGCTACACCTTC.

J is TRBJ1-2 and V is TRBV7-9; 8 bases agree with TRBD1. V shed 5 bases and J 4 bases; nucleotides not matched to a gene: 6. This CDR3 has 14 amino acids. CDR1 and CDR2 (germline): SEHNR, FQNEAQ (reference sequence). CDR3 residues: CASSPQTGAYGYTF. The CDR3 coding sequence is TGTGCCAGCAGCCCTCAGACAGGGGCCTATGGCTACACCTTC.

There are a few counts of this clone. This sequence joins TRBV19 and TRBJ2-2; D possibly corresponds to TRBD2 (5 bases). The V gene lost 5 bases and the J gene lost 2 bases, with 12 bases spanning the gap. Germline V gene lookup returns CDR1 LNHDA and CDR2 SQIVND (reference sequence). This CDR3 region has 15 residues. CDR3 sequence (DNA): TGTGCCAGTAGTGGTCTAGCAGATAACACCGGGGAGCTGTTTTTT. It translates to CASSGLADNTGELFF. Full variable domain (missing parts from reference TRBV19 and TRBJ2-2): DGGITQSPKYLFRKEGQNVTLSCEQNLNHDAMYWYRQDPGQGLRLIYYSQIVNDFQKGDIAEGYSVSREKKESFPLTVTSAQKNPTAFYLCASSGLADNTGELFFGEGSRLTVL.

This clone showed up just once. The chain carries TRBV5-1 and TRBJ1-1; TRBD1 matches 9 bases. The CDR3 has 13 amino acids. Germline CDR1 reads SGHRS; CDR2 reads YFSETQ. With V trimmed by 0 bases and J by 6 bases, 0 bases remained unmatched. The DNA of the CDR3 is TGCGCCAGCAGCTTGGGGGACAGGGCTGAAGCTTTCTTT. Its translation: CASSLGDRAEAFF. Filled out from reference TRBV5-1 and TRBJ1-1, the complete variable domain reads KAGVTQTPRYLIKTRGQQVTLSCSPISGHRSVSWYQQTPGQGLQFLFEYFSETQRNKGNFPGRFSGRQFSNSRSEMNVSTLELGDSALYLCASSLGDRAEAFFGQGTRLTVV.

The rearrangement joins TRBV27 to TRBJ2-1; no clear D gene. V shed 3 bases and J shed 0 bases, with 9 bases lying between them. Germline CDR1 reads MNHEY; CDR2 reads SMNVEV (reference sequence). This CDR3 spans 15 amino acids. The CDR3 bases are TGTGCCAGCAGTTTCTATTCGGGCTCCTACAATGAGCAGTTCTTC. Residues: CASSFYSGSYNEQFF.

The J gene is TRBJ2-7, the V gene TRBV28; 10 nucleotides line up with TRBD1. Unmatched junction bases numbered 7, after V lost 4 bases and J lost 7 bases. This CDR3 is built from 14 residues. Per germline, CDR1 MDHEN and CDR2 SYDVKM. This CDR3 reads CASSSDRGLEEQYF. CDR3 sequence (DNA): TGTGCCAGCAGTTCGGACAGGGGGTTAGAGGAGCAGTACTTC.

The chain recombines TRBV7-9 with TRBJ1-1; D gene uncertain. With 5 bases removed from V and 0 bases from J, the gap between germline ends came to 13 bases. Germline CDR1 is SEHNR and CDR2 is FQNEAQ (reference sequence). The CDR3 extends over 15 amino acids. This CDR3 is CASSPHRGMNTEAFF. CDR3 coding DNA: TGTGCCAGCAGCCCACATCGGGGAATGAACACTGAAGCTTTCTTT.